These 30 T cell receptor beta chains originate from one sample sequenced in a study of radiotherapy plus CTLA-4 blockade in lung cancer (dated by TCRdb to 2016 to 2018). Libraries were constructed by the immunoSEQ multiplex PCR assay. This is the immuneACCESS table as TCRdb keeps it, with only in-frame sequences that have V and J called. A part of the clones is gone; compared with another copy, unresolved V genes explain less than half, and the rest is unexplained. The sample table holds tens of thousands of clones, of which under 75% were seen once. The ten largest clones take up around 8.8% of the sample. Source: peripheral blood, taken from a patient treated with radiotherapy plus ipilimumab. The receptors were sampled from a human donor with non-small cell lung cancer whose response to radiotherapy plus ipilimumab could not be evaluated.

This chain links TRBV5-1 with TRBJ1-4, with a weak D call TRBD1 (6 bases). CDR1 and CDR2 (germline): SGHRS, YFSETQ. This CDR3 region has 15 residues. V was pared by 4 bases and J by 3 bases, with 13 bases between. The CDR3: CASSKNRAANEKLFF. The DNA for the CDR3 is TGCGCCAGCAGCAAAAACAGGGCGGCTAATGAAAAACTGTTTTTT.

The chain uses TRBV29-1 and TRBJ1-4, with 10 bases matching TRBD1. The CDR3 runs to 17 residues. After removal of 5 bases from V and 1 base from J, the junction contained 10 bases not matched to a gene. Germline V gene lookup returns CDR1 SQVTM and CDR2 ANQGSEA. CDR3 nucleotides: TGCAGCGTTATAGTGGGGGACAGGGGACGAACTAATGAAAAACTGTTTTTT. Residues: CSVIVGDRGRTNEKLFF.

CDR3: CASSLGLAGGYNEQFF. CDR3 DNA sequence: TGTGCCAGCAGTTTGGGACTAGCGGGAGGCTACAATGAGCAGTTCTTC. V usage is TRBV6-5 and J usage is TRBJ2-1, with 15 bases that match TRBD2. J lost 3 bases, V lost 4 bases, and 1 base had no gene match. Germline CDR1 reads MNHEY; CDR2 reads SVGAGI. The CDR3 spans 16 residues.

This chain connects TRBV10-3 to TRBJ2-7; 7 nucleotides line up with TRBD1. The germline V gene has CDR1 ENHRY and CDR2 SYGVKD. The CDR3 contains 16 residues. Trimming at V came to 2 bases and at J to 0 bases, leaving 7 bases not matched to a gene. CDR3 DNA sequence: TGTGCCATCAGTGAGCCCGACAGGGTTCCCTCCTACGAGCAGTACTTC. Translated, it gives CAISEPDRVPSYEQYF.

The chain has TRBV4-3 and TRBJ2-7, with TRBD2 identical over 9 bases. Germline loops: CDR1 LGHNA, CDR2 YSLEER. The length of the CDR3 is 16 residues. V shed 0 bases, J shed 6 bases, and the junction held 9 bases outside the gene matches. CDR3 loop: CASSQELVAGAFEQYF. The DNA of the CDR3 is TGCGCCAGCAGCCAAGAATTGGTAGCGGGAGCCTTCGAGCAGTACTTC.

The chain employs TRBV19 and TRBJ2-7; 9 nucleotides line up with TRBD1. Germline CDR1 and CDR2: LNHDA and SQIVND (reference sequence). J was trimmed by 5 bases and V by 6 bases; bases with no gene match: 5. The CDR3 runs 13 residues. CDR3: CASRSTGGHEQYF. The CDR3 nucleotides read TGTGCCAGTAGGTCCACAGGGGGCCACGAGCAGTACTTC.

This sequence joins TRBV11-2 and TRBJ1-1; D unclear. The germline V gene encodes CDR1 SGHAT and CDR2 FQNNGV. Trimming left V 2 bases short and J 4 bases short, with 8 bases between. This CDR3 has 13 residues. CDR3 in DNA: TGTGCCAGCAGCTTATTTGAGATCACTGAAGCTTTCTTT. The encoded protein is CASSLFEITEAFF.

In DNA, the CDR3 is TGTGCCAGCAGTTTCGGGACTAGCAGCTCCTACGAGCAGTACTTC. Its translation is CASSFGTSSSYEQYF. The chain joins TRBV27 to TRBJ2-7; TRBD2 matches 9 bases. CDR1 MNHEY and CDR2 SMNVEV come from the germline V gene (reference sequence). This CDR3 spans 15 amino acids. V lost 3 bases to trimming and J lost 0 bases; unmatched junction nucleotides: 3.

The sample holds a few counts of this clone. CDR3 nucleotides: TGCGCCAGCAGTGACCGGGGGAGCTCCTACAATGAGCAGTTCTTC. Residues: CASSDRGSSYNEQFF. The V call is TRBV10-1, the J call TRBJ2-1; maybe TRBD2 (6 bases). V lost 3 bases and J lost 0, with 9 bases in between. The V gene's germline CDR1 is WNHNN and CDR2 SYGVQD (reference sequence). The CDR3 sequence is 15 residues long.

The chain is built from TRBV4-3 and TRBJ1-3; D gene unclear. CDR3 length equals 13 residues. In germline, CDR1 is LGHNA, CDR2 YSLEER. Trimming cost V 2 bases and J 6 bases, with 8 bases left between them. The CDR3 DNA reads TGCGCCAGCAGCCAAACTGCGGTAAACACCATATATTTT. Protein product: CASSQTAVNTIYF.

CDR3 in amino acids: CASSSSPFFSGRAQETQYF. The CDR3 DNA reads TGTGCCAGCAGCTCCTCGCCCTTTTTTAGCGGGAGGGCCCAAGAGACCCAGTACTTC. The V call is TRBV11-3, the J call TRBJ2-5; TRBD2 aligns across 11 bases. J gave up 1 base and V 4 bases, and 14 bases lay outside the gene matches. Germline V gene data show CDR1 as SGHNT and CDR2 as YENEEA. The CDR3 is made up of 19 amino acids.

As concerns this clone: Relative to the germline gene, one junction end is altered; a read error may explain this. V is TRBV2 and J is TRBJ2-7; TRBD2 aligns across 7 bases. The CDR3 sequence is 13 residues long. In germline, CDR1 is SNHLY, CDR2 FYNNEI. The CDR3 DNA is TGTGTCAGCAGTGAAGAGTACGGGAGGGAGCAGTACTTC. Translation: CVSSEEYGREQYF.

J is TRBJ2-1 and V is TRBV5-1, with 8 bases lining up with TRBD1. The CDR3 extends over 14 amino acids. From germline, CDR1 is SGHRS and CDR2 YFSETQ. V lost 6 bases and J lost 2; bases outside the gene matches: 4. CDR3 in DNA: TGCGCCAGCACGACGGACAGGGCCTACAATGAGCAGTTCTTC. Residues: CASTTDRAYNEQFF. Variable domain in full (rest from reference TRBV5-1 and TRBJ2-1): KAGVTQTPRYLIKTRGQQVTLSCSPISGHRSVSWYQQTPGQGLQFLFEYFSETQRNKGNFPGRFSGRQFSNSRSEMNVSTLELGDSALYLCASTTDRAYNEQFFGPGTRLTVL.

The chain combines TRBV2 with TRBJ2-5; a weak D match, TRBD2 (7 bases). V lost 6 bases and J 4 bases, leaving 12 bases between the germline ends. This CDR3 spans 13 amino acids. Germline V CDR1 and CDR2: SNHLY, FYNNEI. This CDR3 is CASSLRGGETQYF. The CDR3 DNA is TGTGCCAGCAGCCTGAGGGGGGGAGAGACCCAGTACTTC. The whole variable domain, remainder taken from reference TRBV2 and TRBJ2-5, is EPEVTQTPSHQVTQMGQEVILRCVPISNHLYFYWYRQILGQKVEFLVSFYNNEISEKSEIFDDQFSVERPDGSNFTLKIRSTKLEDSAMYFCASSLRGGETQYFGPGTRLLVL.

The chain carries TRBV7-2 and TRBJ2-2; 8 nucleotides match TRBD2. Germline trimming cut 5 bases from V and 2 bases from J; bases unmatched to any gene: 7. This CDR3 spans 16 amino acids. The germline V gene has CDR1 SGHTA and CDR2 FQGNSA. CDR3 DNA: TGTGCCAGCAGCCTCTGGGCGGGGGGAAACACCGGGGAGCTGTTTTTT. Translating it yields CASSLWAGGNTGELFF. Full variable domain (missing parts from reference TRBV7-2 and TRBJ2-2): GAGVSQSPSNKVTEKGKDVELRCDPISGHTALYWYRQSLGQGLEFLIYFQGNSAPDKSGLPSDRFSAERTGGSVSTLTIQRTQQEDSAVYLCASSLWAGGNTGELFFGEGSRLTVL.

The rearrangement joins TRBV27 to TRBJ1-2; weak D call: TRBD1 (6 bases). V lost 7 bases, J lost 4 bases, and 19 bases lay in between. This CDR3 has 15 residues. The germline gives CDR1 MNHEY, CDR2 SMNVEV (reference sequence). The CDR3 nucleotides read TGTGCCAGCACCGCCAGGGGTCCGTCACGCTATGGCTACACCTTC. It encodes CASTARGPSRYGYTF.

The CDR3 region has the DNA TGTGCCACCAGCAGAGATCGGGACAGCTCTAATGAAAAACTGTTTTTT. The encoded protein is CATSRDRDSSNEKLFF. The chain combines TRBV15 with TRBJ1-4; TRBD1 aligns across 7 bases. Germline CDR1 reads LNHNV; CDR2 reads YYDKDF (reference sequence). J was trimmed by 3 bases and V by 0 bases; bases with no gene match: 4. The CDR3 runs 16 residues.

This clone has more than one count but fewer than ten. CDR3: CASSQGAVPGYTF. DNA of the CDR3: TGCGCCAGCAGCCAAGGGGCAGTCCCGGGCTACACCTTC. The chain couples TRBV4-3 to TRBJ1-2; D is undetermined. Trimming shortened V by 1 base and J by 8 bases, and 11 bases separated the two germline ends. CDR1 is LGHNA, CDR2 YSLEER, per germline. The CDR3 has 13 amino acids.

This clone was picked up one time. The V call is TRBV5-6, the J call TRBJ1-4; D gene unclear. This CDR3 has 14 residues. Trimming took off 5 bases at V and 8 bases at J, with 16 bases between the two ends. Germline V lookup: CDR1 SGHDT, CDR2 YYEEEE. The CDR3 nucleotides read TGTGCCAGCAGGAGGGATTCCGCTAGAGAAAAACTGTTTTTT. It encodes CASRRDSAREKLFF.

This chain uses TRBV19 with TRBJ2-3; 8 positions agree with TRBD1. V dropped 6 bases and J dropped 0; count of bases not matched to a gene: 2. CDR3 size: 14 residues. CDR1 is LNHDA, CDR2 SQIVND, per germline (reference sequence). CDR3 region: CASRDRGSTDTQYF. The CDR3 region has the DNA TGTGCCAGTAGAGACAGGGGTAGCACAGATACGCAGTATTTT.

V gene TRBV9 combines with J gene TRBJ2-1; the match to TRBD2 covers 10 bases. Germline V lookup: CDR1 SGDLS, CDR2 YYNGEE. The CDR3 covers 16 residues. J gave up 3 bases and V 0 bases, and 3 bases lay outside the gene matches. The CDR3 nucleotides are TGTGCCAGCAGCGTAGCCCTAGCGGGAGTCTACAATGAGCAGTTCTTC. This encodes CASSVALAGVYNEQFF.

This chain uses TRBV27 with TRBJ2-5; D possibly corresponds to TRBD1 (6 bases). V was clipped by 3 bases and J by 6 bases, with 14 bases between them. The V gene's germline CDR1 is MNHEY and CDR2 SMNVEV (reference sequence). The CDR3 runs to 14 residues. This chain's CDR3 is CASSFTGSRKTQYF. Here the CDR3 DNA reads TGTGCCAGCAGTTTTACAGGGAGTCGGAAGACCCAGTACTTC.

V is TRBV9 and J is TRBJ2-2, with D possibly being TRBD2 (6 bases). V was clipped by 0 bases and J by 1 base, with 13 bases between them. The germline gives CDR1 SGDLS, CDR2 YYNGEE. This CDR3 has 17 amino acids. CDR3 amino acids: CASSVEVRDLNTGELFF. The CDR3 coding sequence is TGTGCCAGCAGCGTAGAGGTTAGGGACTTGAACACCGGGGAGCTGTTTTTT.

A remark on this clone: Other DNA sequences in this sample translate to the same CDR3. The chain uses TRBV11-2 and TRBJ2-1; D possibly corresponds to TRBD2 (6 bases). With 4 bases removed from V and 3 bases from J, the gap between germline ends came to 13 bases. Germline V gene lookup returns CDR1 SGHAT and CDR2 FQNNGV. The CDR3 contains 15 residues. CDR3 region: CASSSLRGSYNEQFF. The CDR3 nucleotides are TGTGCCAGCAGCTCACTCCGGGGGAGCTACAATGAGCAGTTCTTC. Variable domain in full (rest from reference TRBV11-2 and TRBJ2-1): EAGVAQSPRYKIIEKRQSVAFWCNPISGHATLYWYQQILGQGPKLLIQFQNNGVVDDSQLPKDRFSAERLKGVDSTLKIQPAKLEDSAVYLCASSSLRGSYNEQFFGPGTRLTVL.

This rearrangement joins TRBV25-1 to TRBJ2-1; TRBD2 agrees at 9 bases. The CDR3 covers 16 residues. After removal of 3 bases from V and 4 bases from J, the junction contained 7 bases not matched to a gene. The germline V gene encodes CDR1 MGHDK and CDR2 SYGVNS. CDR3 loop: CASSDPGTSRYNEQFF. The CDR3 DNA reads TGTGCCAGCAGTGATCCCGGGACTAGCAGGTACAATGAGCAGTTCTTC.

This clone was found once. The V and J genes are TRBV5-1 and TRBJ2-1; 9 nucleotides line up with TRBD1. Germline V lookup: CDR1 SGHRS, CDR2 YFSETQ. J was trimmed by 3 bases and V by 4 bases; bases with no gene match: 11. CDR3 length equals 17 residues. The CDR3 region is CASSPGTGFKLYNEQFF. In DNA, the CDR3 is TGCGCCAGCAGCCCGGGGACAGGGTTTAAACTCTACAATGAGCAGTTCTTC.

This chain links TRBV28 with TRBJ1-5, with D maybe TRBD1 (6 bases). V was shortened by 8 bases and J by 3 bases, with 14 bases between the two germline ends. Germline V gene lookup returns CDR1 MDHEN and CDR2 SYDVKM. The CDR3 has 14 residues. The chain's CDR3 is CASGGIASNQPQHF. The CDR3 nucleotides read TGTGCCAGCGGGGGCATAGCATCCAATCAGCCCCAGCATTTT.

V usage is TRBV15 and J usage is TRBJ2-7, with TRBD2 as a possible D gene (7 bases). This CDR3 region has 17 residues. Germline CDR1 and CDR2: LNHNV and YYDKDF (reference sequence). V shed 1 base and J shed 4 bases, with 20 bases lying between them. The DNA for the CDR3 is TGTGCCACCAGCAGAGGCCTGGGGGCGGGAGAGCGGTACGAGCAGTACTTC. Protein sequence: CATSRGLGAGERYEQYF.

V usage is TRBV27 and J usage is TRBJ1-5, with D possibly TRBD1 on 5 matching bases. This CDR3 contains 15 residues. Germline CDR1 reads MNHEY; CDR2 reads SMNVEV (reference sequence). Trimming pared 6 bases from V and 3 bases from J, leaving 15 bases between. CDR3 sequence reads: CASSPRGNANQPQHF. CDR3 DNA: TGTGCCAGCAGCCCTAGGGGAAACGCCAATCAGCCCCAGCATTTT.

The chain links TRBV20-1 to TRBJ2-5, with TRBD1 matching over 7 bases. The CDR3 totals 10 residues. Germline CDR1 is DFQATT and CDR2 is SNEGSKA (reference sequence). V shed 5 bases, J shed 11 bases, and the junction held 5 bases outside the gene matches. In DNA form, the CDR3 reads TGCAGTGCTCAGGGGGAAGGGCAGTACTTC. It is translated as CSAQGEGQYF.